A single sample gave rise to the 11 T cell receptor beta chains below, sequenced in a study of blood T cell repertoires in COVID-19. Method: immunoSEQ multiplex PCR; TCRdb's copy keeps in-frame clones and lacks some. In the table there are 250,000 to 300,000 clones, about 85% of which are singletons. The sample comprised peripheral blood. The source is a man aged 18 to 30 with active or convalescent COVID-19.

The J gene is TRBJ2-1, the V gene TRBV19; 10 bases line up with TRBD2. The CDR3 sequence is 13 residues long. The V segment lost 11 bases and the J segment 5 bases; nucleotides outside the gene matches: 6. Per the germline V gene, CDR1 is LNHDA and CDR2 is SQIVND (reference sequence). The CDR3 is CAGASGSDNEQFF. The CDR3 DNA reads as TGTGCCGGTGCTAGCGGGAGTGACAATGAGCAGTTCTTC. The full variable domain, in which reference TRBV19 and TRBJ2-1 provide the parts outside the CDR3, is DGGITQSPKYLFRKEGQNVTLSCEQNLNHDAMYWYRQDPGQGLRLIYYSQIVNDFQKGDIAEGYSVSREKKESFPLTVTSAQKNPTAFYLCAGASGSDNEQFFGPGTRLTVL.

This clone was seen a few times. DNA for the CDR3: TGTGCCAGCAGAGGTCCCACCGACGACAGGGCACGATTCTATGGCTACACCTTC. It codes for CASRGPTDDRARFYGYTF. The V and J genes are TRBV28 and TRBJ1-2, with 7 bases that match TRBD1. V lost 6 bases to trimming and J lost 4 bases; unmatched junction nucleotides: 20. Germline CDR1 reads MDHEN; CDR2 reads SYDVKM. The CDR3 has 18 amino acids.

The chain couples TRBV7-3 to TRBJ2-6, with D maybe TRBD1 (8 bases). The CDR3 spans 19 residues. Germline CDR1 SGHTA, CDR2 FQGTGA. The germline V and J ends were trimmed by 5 bases and 0 bases, with 20 bases remaining between them. CDR3 protein: CASSLFMTGEGSGANVLTF. CDR3 coding DNA: TGTGCCAGCAGCCTTTTTATGACAGGGGAGGGCTCTGGGGCCAACGTCCTGACTTTC. The variable domain in full, completed from reference TRBV7-3 and TRBJ2-6, reads GAGVSQTPSNKVTEKGKYVELRCDPISGHTALYWYRQSLGQGPEFLIYFQGTGAADDSGLPNDRFFAVRPEGSVSTLKIQRTERGDSAVYLCASSLFMTGEGSGANVLTFGAGSRLTVL.

This chain uses TRBV9 with TRBJ2-1; D unresolved. The CDR3 totals 13 residues. The V end lost 2 bases, the J end lost 5 bases, and 8 bases lay between the germline ends. Germline values: CDR1 SGDLS, CDR2 YYNGEE. The CDR3 region has the DNA TGTGCCAGCAGCGTCCTTGGAGACAATGAGCAGTTCTTC. Its translation is CASSVLGDNEQFF.

The rearrangement uses TRBV5-4 and TRBJ2-5, with D possibly being TRBD2 (6 bases). Germline V gene data show CDR1 as SGHNT and CDR2 as YYREEE (reference sequence). Trimming pared 4 bases from V and 6 bases from J, leaving 16 bases between. The CDR3 has 14 amino acids. The CDR3 coding sequence is TGTGCCAGCAGCCGGGACTTAGCTGAAAAGACCCAGTACTTC. Protein: CASSRDLAEKTQYF.

The chain carries TRBV2 and TRBJ2-2, with D tentatively TRBD1 (5 bases). This CDR3 is built from 13 residues. Germline CDR1 and CDR2: SNHLY and FYNNEI. With 4 bases removed from V and 3 bases from J, the gap between germline ends came to 6 bases. As DNA, the CDR3 is TGTGCCAGCAGTGGACAGTACACCGGGGAGCTGTTTTTT. Translated, it gives CASSGQYTGELFF.

This chain joins TRBV12-3 or TRBV12-4 and TRBJ2-1; the D is unclear. With 8 bases removed from V and 2 bases from J, the gap between germline ends came to 4 bases. This CDR3 has 11 amino acids. CDR3 coding DNA: TGTGCCAGCTCTGCCTACAATGAGCAGTTCTTC. It translates to CASSAYNEQFF.

This rearrangement joins TRBV30 to TRBJ1-6; 8 bases match TRBD1. Germline CDR1 GTSNPN, CDR2 SVGIG (reference sequence). V lost 0 bases, J lost 8 bases, and 6 bases stayed unmatched. CDR3 length: 15 residues. The CDR3 is CAWSVSRTGYSPLHF. DNA of the CDR3: TGTGCCTGGAGTGTTAGTAGGACAGGGTATTCACCCCTCCACTTT.

The rearrangement links TRBV5-4 to TRBJ2-6; no definite D call. CDR1 is SGHNT and CDR2 is YYREEE in the germline V gene (reference sequence). V gave up 2 bases and J gave up 2 bases, with 8 bases separating them. The CDR3 runs to 15 residues. In DNA form, the CDR3 reads TGTGCCAGCAGCTTACCCACTGCTGGGGCCAACGTCCTGACTTTC. It encodes CASSLPTAGANVLTF.

The chain uses TRBV13 and TRBJ2-1, with 11 bases matching TRBD2. Germline CDR1 and CDR2: PRHDT and FYEKMQ (reference sequence). The CDR3 has 14 amino acids. Trimming removed 5 bases from V and 7 bases from J; junction bases left unmatched: 4. DNA for the CDR3: TGTGCCAGCAGCGGGGGACTAGCGGCTAATGAGCAGTTCTTC. It is translated as CASSGGLAANEQFF.

This sequence joins TRBV6-5 and TRBJ1-2; 9 bases are a match to TRBD1. J lost 4 bases, V lost 6 bases, and 6 bases had no gene match. CDR1 and CDR2 (germline): MNHEY, SVGAGI. The CDR3 sequence is 14 residues long. The CDR3 DNA reads TGTGCCAGCAGATCCCTACAGGGGGCCTATGGCTACACCTTC. It yields the protein CASRSLQGAYGYTF.